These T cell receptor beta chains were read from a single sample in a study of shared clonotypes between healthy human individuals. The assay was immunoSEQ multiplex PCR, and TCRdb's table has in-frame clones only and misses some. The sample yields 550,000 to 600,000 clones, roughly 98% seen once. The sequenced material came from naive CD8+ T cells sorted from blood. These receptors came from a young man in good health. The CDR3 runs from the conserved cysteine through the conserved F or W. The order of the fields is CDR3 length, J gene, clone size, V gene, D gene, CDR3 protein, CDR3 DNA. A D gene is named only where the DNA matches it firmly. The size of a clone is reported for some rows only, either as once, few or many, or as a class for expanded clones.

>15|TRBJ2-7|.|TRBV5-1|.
CASSRDSWSSYEQYF
TGCGCCAGCAGCCGTGACTCCTGGAGCTCCTACGAGCAGTACTTC
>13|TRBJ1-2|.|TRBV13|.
CASSRGNNYGYTF
TGTGCCAGCAGCCGGGGGAATAACTATGGCTACACCTTC
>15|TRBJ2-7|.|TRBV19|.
CASSMFLASSYEQYF
TGTGCCAGTAGTATGTTCCTAGCGAGCTCCTACGAGCAGTACTTC
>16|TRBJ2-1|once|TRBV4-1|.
CASSQEVGRVWRGEFF
TGCGCCAGCAGCCAAGAGGTTGGCCGTGTATGGAGGGGAGAGTTCTTC
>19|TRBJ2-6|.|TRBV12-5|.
CASGLVRGGLGSGANVLTF
TGTGCTAGTGGTTTGGTACGCGGGGGCCTGGGGTCTGGGGCCAACGTCCTGACTTTC
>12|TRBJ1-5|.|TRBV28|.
CASRQINQPQHF
TGTGCCAGCAGGCAGATCAATCAGCCCCAGCATTTT
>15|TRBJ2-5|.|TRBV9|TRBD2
CASTQAGGNQETQYF
TGTGCCAGCACCCAAGCGGGAGGAAACCAAGAGACCCAGTACTTC
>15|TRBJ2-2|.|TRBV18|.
CASSPGAGFTGELFF
TGTGCCAGCTCACCCGGCGCGGGATTCACCGGGGAGCTGTTTTTT
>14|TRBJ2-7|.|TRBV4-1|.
CASSRLQGLHEQYF
TGCGCCAGCAGCCGACTACAGGGCCTACACGAGCAGTACTTC
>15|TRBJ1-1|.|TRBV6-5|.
CASSYSDRTLEGAFF
TGTGCCAGCAGTTACTCCGACAGAACCCTAGAAGGAGCTTTCTTT
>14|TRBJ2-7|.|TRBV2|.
CASSGEDVSYEQYF
TGTGCCAGCAGTGGAGAAGACGTAAGCTACGAGCAGTACTTC
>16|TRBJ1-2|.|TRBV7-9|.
CASSPALVGSLYGYTF
TGTGCCAGCAGCCCCGCTCTCGTCGGGTCCCTATATGGCTACACCTTC
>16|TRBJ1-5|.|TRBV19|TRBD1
CASSIVADRALQPQHF
TGTGCCAGTAGTATTGTGGCGGACAGGGCCCTTCAGCCCCAGCATTTT
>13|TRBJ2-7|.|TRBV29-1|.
CSVGSTNSYEQYF
TGCAGCGTTGGCAGTACGAACTCCTACGAGCAGTACTTC
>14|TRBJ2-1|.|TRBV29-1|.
CSVELSTPPHEQFF
TGCAGCGTTGAGCTGTCGACCCCTCCTCATGAGCAGTTCTTC
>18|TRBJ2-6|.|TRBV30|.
CAWSVRFGVSSGANVLTF
TGTGCCTGGAGTGTACGTTTTGGGGTTAGCTCTGGGGCCAACGTCCTGACTTTC
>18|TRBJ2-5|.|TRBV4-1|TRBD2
CASSQVELGGEWVETQYF
TGCGCCAGCAGCCAAGTCGAACTTGGGGGGGAGTGGGTAGAGACCCAGTACTTC
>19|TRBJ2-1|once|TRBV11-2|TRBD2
CASSQSPGLAVPSYNEQFF
TGTGCCAGCAGCCAGAGCCCGGGACTAGCGGTCCCCTCCTACAATGAGCAGTTCTTC
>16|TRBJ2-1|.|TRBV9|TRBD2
CASSVGVSGVYNEQFF
TGTGCCAGCAGCGTAGGGGTTAGCGGGGTCTACAATGAGCAGTTCTTC
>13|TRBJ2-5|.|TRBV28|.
CASSFPSMETQYF
TGTGCCAGCAGTTTCCCCTCGATGGAGACCCAGTACTTC
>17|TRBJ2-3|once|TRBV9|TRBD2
CASSVGGGAGVTDTQYF
TGTGCCAGCAGCGTAGGAGGAGGCGCGGGAGTTACAGATACGCAGTATTTT
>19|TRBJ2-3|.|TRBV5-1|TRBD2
CASSFVASSGRAKSDTQYF
TGCGCCAGCAGCTTTGTAGCGTCTAGCGGGAGGGCTAAGTCAGATACGCAGTATTTT
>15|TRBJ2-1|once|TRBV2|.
CASSERGRELNEQFF
TGTGCCAGCAGTGAACGAGGCAGGGAACTCAATGAGCAGTTCTTC
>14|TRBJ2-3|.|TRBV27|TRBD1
CASKGTGGTDTQYF
TGTGCCAGCAAAGGGACAGGGGGGACAGATACGCAGTATTTT
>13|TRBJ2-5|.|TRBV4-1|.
CASSHGILETQYF
TGCGCCAGCAGCCACGGGATTTTGGAGACCCAGTACTTC
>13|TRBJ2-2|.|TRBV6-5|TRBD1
CASSYRGTGELFF
TGTGCCAGCAGCTACAGGGGAACCGGGGAGCTGTTTTTT
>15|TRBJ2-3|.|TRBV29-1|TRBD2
CSVEGGLGGTDTQYF
TGCAGCGTTGAAGGAGGACTAGGGGGCACAGATACGCAGTATTTT
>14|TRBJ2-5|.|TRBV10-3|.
CAISELRDQETQYF
TGTGCCATCAGTGAGTTGAGGGATCAAGAGACCCAGTACTTC
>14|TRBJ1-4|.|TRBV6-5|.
CASSYGQGSEKLFF
TGTGCCAGCAGTTACGGCCAGGGAAGTGAAAAACTGTTTTTT
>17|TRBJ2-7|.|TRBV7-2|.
CASNAGTPPSKIYEQYF
TGTGCCAGCAACGCCGGGACTCCACCCTCGAAAATTTACGAGCAGTACTTC
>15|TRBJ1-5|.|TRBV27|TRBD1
CASSPRDRANQPQHF
TGTGCCAGCAGTCCCCGGGACAGAGCTAATCAGCCCCAGCATTTT
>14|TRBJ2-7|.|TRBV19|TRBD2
CASSVTSGSYEQYF
TGTGCCAGTAGCGTGACTAGCGGGTCCTACGAGCAGTACTTC
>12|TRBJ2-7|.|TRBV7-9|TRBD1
CASSSQGVEQYF
TGTGCCAGCAGCTCCCAGGGGGTTGAGCAGTACTTC
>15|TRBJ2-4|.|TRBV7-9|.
CASSFFMGTKNIQYF
TGTGCCAGCAGCTTCTTTATGGGGACCAAAAACATTCAGTACTTC
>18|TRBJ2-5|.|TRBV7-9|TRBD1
CASSLPGQGPPYEGTQYF
TGTGCCAGCAGCCTACCGGGACAGGGGCCCCCGTACGAAGGGACCCAGTACTTC
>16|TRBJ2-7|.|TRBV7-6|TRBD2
CASSPSKREGRYEQYF
TGTGCCAGCAGCCCCTCCAAGCGGGAGGGCAGGTACGAGCAGTACTTC
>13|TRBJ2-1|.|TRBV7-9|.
CASSEQGPNEQFF
TGTGCCAGCAGCGAACAGGGTCCCAATGAGCAGTTCTTC
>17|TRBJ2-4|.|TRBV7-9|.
CASSLGFQGWVKNIQYF
TGTGCCAGCAGCTTAGGATTCCAGGGGTGGGTCAAAAACATTCAGTACTTC
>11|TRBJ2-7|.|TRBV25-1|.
CASSAGNEQYF
TGTGCCAGCAGTGCGGGGAACGAGCAGTACTTC
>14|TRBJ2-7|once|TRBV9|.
CASSVVSGMGEQYF
TGTGCCAGCAGCGTAGTTTCCGGGATGGGTGAGCAGTACTTC
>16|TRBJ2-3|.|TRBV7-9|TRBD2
CASRRGTSEVTDTQYF
TGTGCCAGCAGACGAGGGACTAGCGAAGTCACAGATACGCAGTATTTT
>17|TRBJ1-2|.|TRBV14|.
CASSQGQGVGQDYGYTF
TGTGCCAGCAGCCAAGGTCAAGGGGTCGGTCAAGACTATGGCTACACCTTC
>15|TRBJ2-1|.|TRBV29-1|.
CSVEVAVSSYNEQFF
TGCAGCGTTGAGGTAGCGGTGAGCTCCTACAATGAGCAGTTCTTC
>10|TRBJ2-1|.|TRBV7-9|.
CASSINEQFF
TGTGCCAGCAGCATTAATGAGCAGTTCTTC
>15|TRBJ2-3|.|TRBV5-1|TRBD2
CASSPRSGGTDTQYF
TGCGCCAGCAGCCCCAGAAGCGGGGGCACAGATACGCAGTATTTT
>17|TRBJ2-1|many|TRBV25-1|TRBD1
CASSDLGQGRSYNEQFF
TGTGCCAGCAGTGACCTAGGACAGGGAAGGTCCTACAATGAGCAGTTCTTC
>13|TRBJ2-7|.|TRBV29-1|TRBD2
CSVWTSGHYEQYF
TGCAGCGTTTGGACTAGCGGACACTACGAGCAGTACTTC
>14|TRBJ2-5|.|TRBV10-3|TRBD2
CAISDSGSLETQYF
TGTGCCATCAGTGATAGCGGGAGTTTGGAGACCCAGTACTTC
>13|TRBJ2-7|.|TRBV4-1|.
CASSLGGPYEQYF
TGCGCCAGCAGCCTCGGGGGGCCTTACGAGCAGTACTTC
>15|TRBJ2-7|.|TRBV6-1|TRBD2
CASRPWTSGSYEQYF
TGTGCCAGCAGACCATGGACTAGCGGGAGCTACGAGCAGTACTTC
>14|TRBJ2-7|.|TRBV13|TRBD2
CASSSTGGSYEQYF
TGTGCCAGCAGCTCAACCGGGGGGAGCTACGAGCAGTACTTC
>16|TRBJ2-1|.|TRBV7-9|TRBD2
CASSPAGTSADNEQFF
TGTGCCAGCAGCCCCGCCGGGACTAGCGCCGACAATGAGCAGTTCTTC
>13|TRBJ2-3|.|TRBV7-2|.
CASSLATADTQYF
TGTGCCAGCAGCTTAGCTACTGCAGATACGCAGTATTTT
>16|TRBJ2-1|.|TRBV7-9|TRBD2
CASSSTGTSGYNEQFF
TGTGCCAGCAGCTCCACCGGGACTAGCGGCTACAATGAGCAGTTCTTC
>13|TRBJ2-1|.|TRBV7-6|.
CASSSHRGDEQFF
TGTGCCAGCAGCTCCCATCGAGGGGATGAGCAGTTCTTC